The rows below give T cell receptor beta chains drawn from one sample of a study of T cells in Graves' hyperthyroidism and ophthalmopathy. Each CDR3 protein is one row after TCRdb ran MiXCR on the multiplex PCR reads. Of under 650,000 distinct CDR3 sequences detected, roughly 17% appear once; the ten largest clones hold 3.8%. Sequencing used blood. These receptors came from a woman between 25 and 40 years old with Graves' hyperthyroidism. CDR3s include the opening cysteine and the closing phenylalanine or tryptophan. D genes are given only for firm matches. Size tells how often a clone was seen (once, few, many) or the class of an expanded clone, and some rows leave it out.

cdr3_aa cdr3_nt clone_size j_call v_call d_call
CASPGPAGTDTQYF TGTGCCAGCCCTGGGCCAGCGGGTACAGATACGCAGTATTTT medium-sized TRBJ2-3 TRBV5-5 -
CSASVSGSETDTQYF TGCAGTGCTTCAGTTAGCGGGAGTGAGACAGATACGCAGTATTTT many TRBJ2-3 TRBV20-1 TRBD2
CASSHGSSGRIWEQYF TGTGCCAGCAGCCACGGGAGTAGCGGGAGAATATGGGAGCAGTACTTC - TRBJ2-7 TRBV7-2 TRBD2
CSARDRWGLGTEAFF TGCAGTGCTAGAGATCGATGGGGATTAGGTACTGAAGCTTTCTTT few TRBJ1-1 TRBV20-1 -
CASSPGGSGSIYEQYF TGTGCCAGCAGTCCCGGGGGTAGCGGGAGCATTTACGAGCAGTACTTC many TRBJ2-7 TRBV28 TRBD2
CASSRPGTVSYEQYF TGTGCCAGCAGCCGTCCCGGGACAGTTAGCTACGAGCAGTACTTC many TRBJ2-7 TRBV7-9 TRBD1
CAISEEGDEKLFF TGTGCCATCAGTGAAGAAGGGGATGAAAAACTGTTTTTT many TRBJ1-4 TRBV10-3 -
CAWSTTGLGTDTQYF TGTGCCTGGAGTACCACAGGGTTGGGCACAGATACGCAGTATTTT few TRBJ2-3 TRBV30 -
CASSATGTNYGYTF TGTGCCAGCAGTGCGACAGGGACTAACTATGGCTACACCTTC - TRBJ1-2 TRBV28 TRBD1
CASSLSLGARSYEQYF TGTGCCAGCAGCTTAAGTCTAGGTGCGCGCTCCTACGAGCAGTACTTC many TRBJ2-7 TRBV7-9 -